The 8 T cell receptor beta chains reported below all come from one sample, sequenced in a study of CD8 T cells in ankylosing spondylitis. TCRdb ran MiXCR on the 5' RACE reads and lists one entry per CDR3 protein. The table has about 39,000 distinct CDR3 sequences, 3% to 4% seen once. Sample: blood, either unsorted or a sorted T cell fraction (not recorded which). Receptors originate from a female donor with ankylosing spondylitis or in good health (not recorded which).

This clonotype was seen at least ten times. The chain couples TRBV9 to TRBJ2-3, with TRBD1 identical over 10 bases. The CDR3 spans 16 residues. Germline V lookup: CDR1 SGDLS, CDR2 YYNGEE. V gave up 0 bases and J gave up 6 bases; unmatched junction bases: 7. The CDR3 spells CASSVVGQGSRDTQYF. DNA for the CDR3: TGTGCCAGCAGCGTAGTGGGACAGGGGAGTAGGGATACGCAGTATTTT.

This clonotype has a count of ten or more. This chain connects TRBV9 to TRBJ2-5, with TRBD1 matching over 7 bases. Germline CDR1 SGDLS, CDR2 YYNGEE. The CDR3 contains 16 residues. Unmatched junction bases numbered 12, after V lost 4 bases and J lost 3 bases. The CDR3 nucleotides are TGTGCCAGCAGCTCGAGGGGACAGCTACATAAAGAGACCCAGTACTTC. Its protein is CASSSRGQLHKETQYF.

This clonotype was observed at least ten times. CDR3 nucleotide sequence: TGTGCCAGCAGCGTAGTAGGGGTGGGCACAGATACGCAGTATTTT. This sequence encodes CASSVVGVGTDTQYF. The chain uses TRBV9 and TRBJ2-3; D might be TRBD1 (5 bases). The CDR3 extends over 15 amino acids. V was clipped by 0 bases and J by 1 base, with 9 bases between them. Germline-derived CDR1 and CDR2 are SGDLS and YYNGEE.

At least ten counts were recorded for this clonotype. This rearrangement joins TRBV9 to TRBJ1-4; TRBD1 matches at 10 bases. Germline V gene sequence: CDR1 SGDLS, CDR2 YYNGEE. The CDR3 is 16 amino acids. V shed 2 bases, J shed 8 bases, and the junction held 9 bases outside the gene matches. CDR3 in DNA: TGTGCCAGCAGCGTGTCGACAGGGGGCAAGGAGGAAAAACTGTTTTTT. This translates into CASSVSTGGKEEKLFF.

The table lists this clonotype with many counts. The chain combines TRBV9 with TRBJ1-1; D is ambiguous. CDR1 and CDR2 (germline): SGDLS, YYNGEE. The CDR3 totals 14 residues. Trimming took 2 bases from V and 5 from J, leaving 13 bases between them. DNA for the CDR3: TGTGCCAGCAGCGTGTCAGGTATTGGGACTGAAGCTTTCTTT. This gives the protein CASSVSGIGTEAFF.

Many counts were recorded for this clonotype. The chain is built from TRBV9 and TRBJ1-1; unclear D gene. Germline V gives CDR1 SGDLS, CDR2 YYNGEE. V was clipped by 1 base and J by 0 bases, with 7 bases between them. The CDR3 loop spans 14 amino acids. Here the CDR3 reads CASSVTQVNTEAFF. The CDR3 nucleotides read TGTGCCAGCAGCGTAACGCAGGTGAACACTGAAGCTTTCTTT.

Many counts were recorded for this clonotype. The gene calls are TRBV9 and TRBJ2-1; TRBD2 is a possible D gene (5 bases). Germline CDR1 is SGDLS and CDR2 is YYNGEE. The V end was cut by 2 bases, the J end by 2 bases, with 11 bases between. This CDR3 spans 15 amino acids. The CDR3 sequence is CASSVDSPTYNEQFF. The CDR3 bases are TGTGCCAGCAGCGTGGACTCACCGACCTACAATGAGCAGTTCTTC.

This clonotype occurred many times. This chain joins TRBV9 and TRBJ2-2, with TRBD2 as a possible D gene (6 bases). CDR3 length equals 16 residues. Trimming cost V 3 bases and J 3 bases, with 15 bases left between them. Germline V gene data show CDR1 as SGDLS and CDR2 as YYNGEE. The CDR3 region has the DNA TGTGCCAGCAGCGCTATCCGGGACTCTTACACCGGGGAGCTGTTTTTT. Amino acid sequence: CASSAIRDSYTGELFF.